The clone carrying this T cell receptor (beta chain) was recorded many times. Its antigen is unidentified. The V and J ends lost 8 bases and 1 base, in that order; junction bases with no gene match: 5. This CDR3 spans 13 amino acids. The germline V gene encodes CDR1 SGHTA and CDR2 FQGNSA. Template material for amplifying TCR beta CDR3 regions consisted of RNA transcripts. HTBI primers were used for first-round RT-PCR of the TCR CDR3. Using its own MiXCR run on the multiplex PCR reads, TCRdb lists one record per CDR3 protein. The sample includes 500,000 to 600,000 distinct CDR3 sequences, 35% to 55% seen only once; the top ten take around 20%. This sample was taken from a study of T cells in Graves' hyperthyroidism and ophthalmopathy. Study-wide results and limits: Within blood appeared most thyroid clonotypes that had expanded above 0.001.

This TCR derives from an adult woman with Graves' disease, either hyperthyroidism or ophthalmopathy (not recorded which). J is TRBJ2-7 and V is TRBV7-2, with 7 bases identical to TRBD1. The sequencing sample was made of peripheral blood or thyroid tissue (not recorded which). The CDR3 bases are TGTGCCAGCTGTCGGGACAGATCCTACGAGCAGTACTTC. It yields the protein CASCRDRSYEQYF.